The clone carrying this T cell receptor (beta chain) was seen ten or more times. The TCR beta library used iRepertoire HTBI primers with Arm-PCR amplification of CDR3. TCRdb analysed the multiplex PCR reads with MiXCR anew, one entry per CDR3 protein. The sample includes about 470,000 distinct CDR3 sequences, under 15% of them seen just once. The data stem from a study of regulatory T cells in long-lasting Graves disease. The CDR3 is made up of 15 amino acids. The germline CDR1 and CDR2 sequences are MNHEY and SMNVEV (reference sequence). The J segment lost 4 bases and the V segment lost 3 bases, leaving 1 base of the junction unmatched. This sample's time point: newly diagnosed GD, antithyroid drugs for less than 3 months. PBMC RNA was the source of the TCR library. These data were likewise used in another study, on T cells in Graves' hyperthyroidism and ophthalmopathy. From that second work: Every diagnosis used clinical symptoms, serum thyroxine and TRAb, thyroid ultrasound and orbital computed tomography. Patients with ophthalmopathy were separated from those with stable hyperthyroidism by a 13 V-J model.

The clonotype comes from a woman under 40 with Graves disease. The chain carries TRBV27 and TRBJ2-5, with TRBD2 matching over 14 bases. Sample: peripheral blood mononuclear cells (PBMCs), taken at new diagnosis, from a patient treated with antithyroid drugs. CDR3 DNA sequence: TGTGCCAGCAGTTTGGGGACTAGCGGGAGAGAGACCCAGTACTTC. Its translation: CASSLGTSGRETQYF.